This T cell receptor (beta chain) was sequenced in a study of T cell changes during pregnancy in multiple sclerosis. The CDR3 consists of 13 residues. Looked up from germline, CDR1 is LNHDA and CDR2 is SQIVND (reference sequence). J gave up 7 bases and V 9 bases, and 8 bases lay outside the gene matches. Profiling relied on immunoSEQ multiplex PCR, and the TCRdb table lists in-frame clones only, not all of them. Among 18,000 or so clones listed, 70% to 90% were seen once. This sequence was found in a female donor in good health, enrolled as a control in a pregnancy study. Material: CD4+ T cells from peripheral blood mononuclear cells, obtained in the first trimester of pregnancy. V is TRBV19 and J is TRBJ2-1, with TRBD2 matching 8 bases. The CDR3 sequence is CASAGGLRNEQFF. DNA for the CDR3: TGTGCCAGCGCGGGGGGTTTGCGGAATGAGCAGTTCTTC.